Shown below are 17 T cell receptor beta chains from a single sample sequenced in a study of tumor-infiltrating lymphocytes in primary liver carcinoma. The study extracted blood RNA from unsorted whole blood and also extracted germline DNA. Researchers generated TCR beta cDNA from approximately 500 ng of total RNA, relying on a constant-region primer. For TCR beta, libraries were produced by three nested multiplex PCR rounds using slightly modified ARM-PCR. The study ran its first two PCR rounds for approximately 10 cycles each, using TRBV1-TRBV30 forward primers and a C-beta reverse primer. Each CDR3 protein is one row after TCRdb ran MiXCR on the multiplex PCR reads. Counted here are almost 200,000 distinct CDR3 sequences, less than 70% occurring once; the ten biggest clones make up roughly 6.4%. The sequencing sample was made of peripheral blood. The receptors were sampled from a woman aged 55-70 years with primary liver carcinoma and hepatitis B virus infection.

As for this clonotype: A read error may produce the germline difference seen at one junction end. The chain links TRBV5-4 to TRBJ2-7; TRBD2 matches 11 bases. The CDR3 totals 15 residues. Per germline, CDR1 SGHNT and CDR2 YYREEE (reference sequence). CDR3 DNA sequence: TGTGCCAGCAGCTTGCATCTAGCGGGAGGAGAGGAGCAGCACTTC. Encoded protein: CASSLHLAGGEEQHF.

The CDR3 sequence: CASSFLIRGAETQYF. Here the CDR3 DNA reads TGTGCCAGCAGCTTCCTGATCAGGGGCGCGGAGACCCAGTACTTC. This chain uses TRBV5-6 with TRBJ2-5, with D possibly matching TRBD1 (6 bases). This CDR3 is built from 15 residues. Germline V gene lookup returns CDR1 SGHDT and CDR2 YYEEEE. V was pared by 2 bases and J by 5 bases, with 16 bases between.

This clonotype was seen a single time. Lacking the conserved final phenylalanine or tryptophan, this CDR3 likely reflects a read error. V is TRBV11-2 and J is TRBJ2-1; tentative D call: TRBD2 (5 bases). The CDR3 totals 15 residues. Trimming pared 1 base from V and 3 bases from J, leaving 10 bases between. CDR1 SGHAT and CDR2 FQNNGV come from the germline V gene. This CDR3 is CASSLASGNYNEQFI. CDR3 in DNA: TGTGCCAGCAGCTTAGCGAGCGGAAACTACAATGAGCAGTTCATA.

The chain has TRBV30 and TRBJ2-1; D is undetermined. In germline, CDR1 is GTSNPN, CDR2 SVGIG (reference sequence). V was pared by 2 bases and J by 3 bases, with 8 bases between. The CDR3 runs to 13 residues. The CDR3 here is CAWSSISYNEQFF. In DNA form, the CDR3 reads TGTGCCTGGAGTAGCATAAGCTACAATGAGCAGTTCTTC.

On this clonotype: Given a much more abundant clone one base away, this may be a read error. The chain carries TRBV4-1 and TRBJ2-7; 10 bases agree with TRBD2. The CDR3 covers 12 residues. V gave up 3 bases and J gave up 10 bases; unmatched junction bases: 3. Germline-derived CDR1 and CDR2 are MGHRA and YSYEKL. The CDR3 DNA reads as TGCGCCAGCAGCCACTTAGCGGGAGGCCAGTACTTC. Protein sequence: CASSHLAGGQYF.

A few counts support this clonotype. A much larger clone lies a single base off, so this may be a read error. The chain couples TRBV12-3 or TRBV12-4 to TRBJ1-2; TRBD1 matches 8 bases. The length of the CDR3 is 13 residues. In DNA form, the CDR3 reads TGTGCCTGCAGTGTGACAGGGGTGGGCGGCTACACCTTC. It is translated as CACSVTGVGGYTF.

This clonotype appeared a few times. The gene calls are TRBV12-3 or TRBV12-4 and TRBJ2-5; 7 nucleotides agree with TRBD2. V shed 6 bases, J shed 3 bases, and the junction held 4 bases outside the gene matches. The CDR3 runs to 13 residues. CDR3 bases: TGTGCCAGCAGCCGACTAGCTGAAGAGACCCAGTACTTC. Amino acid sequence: CASSRLAEETQYF.

The DNA for the CDR3 is TGCAGAGTTCGATCACGGACACCGGGAGAGCAGTACTTC. Its translation: CRVRSRTPGEQYF. The chain recombines TRBV29-1 with TRBJ2-7; the D call may be TRBD1 or TRBD2 (5 bases each). This CDR3 has 13 residues. CDR1 is SQVTM and CDR2 is ANQGSEA in the germline V gene.

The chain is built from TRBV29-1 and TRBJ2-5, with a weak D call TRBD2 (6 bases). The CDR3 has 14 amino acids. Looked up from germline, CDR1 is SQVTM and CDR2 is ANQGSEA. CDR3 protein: CSASSWSGQETQYF. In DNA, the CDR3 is TGCAGTGCTTCGAGCTGGAGCGGGCAAGAGACCCAGTACTTC. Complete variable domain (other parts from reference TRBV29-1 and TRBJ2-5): SAVISQKPSRDICQRGTSLTIQCQVDSQVTMMFWYRQQPGQSLTLIATANQGSEATYESGFVIDKFPISRPNLTFSTLTVSNMSPEDSSIYLCSASSWSGQETQYFGPGTRLLVL.

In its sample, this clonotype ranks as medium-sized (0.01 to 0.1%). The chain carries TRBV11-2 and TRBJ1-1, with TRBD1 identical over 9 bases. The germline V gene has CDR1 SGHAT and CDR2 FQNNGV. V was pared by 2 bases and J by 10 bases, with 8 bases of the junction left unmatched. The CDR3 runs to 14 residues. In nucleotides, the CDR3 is TGTGCCAGCAGCTTACCCGGGACAGGGTCTGGAGCTTTCTTT. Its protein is CASSLPGTGSGAFF. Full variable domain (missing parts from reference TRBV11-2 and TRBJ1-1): EAGVAQSPRYKIIEKRQSVAFWCNPISGHATLYWYQQILGQGPKLLIQFQNNGVVDDSQLPKDRFSAERLKGVDSTLKIQPAKLEDSAVYLCASSLPGTGSGAFFGQGTRLTVV.

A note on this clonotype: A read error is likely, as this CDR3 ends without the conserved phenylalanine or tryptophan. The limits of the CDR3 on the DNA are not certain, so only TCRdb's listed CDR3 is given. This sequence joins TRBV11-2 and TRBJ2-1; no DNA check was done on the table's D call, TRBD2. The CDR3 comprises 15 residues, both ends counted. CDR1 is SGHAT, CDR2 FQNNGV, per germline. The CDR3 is CTSSLGGLDYNEQYL.

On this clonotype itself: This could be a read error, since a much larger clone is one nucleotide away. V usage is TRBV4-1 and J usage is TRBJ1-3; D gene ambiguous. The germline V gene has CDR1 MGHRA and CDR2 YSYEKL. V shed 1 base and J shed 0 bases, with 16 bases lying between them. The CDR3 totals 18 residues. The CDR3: CASSQGGRGRSSGNTIYF. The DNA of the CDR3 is TGCGCCAGCAGCCAAGGAGGGAGAGGCAGGAGCTCTGGAAACACCATATATTTT.

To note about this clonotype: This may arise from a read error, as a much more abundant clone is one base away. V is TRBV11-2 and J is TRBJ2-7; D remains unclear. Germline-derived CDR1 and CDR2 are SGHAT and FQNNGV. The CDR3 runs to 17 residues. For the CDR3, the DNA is TGTACCAGCAGCTTAGGGTTGTGGCAGGCGAACTCCTACGAGCAGTACTTC. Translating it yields CTSSLGLWQANSYEQYF.

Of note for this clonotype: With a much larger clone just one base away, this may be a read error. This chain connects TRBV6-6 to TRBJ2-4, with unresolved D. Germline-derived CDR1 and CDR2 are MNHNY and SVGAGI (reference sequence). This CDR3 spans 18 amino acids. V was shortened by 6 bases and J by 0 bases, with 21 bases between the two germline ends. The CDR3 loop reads CASSPSAHCSLAKNIQYF. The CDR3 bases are TGTGCCAGCAGCCCTAGTGCTCATTGCTCACTAGCCAAAAACATTCAGTACTTC.

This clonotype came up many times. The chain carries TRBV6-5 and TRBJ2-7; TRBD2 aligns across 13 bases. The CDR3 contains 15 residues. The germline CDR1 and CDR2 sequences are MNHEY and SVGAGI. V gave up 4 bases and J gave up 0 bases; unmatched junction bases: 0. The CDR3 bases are TGTGCCAGCAGTTGGACTAGCGGGAGCTCCTACGAGCAGTACTTC. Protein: CASSWTSGSSYEQYF.

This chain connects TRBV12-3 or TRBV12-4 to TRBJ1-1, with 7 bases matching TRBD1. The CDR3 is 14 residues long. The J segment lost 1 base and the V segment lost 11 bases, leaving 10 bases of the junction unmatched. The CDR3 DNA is TGTGCCTGCACCCGGACAGGTAGGAACACTGAAGCTTTCTTT. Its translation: CACTRTGRNTEAFF.

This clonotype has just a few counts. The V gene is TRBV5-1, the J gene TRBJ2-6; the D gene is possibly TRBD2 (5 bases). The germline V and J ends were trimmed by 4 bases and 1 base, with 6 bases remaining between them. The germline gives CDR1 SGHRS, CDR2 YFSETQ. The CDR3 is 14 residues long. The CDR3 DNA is TGCGCCAGCAGCCGGGGATCTGGGGCCAACGTCCTGACTTTC. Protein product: CASSRGSGANVLTF.